The subject of this entry is one TCR beta chain. The data are from a study of T cell responses to AZD1222 COVID-19 vaccine. This table comes from immunoSEQ multiplex PCR, and its TCRdb copy is limited to in-frame clones, with some not included. The sample lists tens of thousands of clones, 70% to 90% occurring once. Trimming pared 0 bases from V and 6 bases from J, leaving 16 bases between. This CDR3 region has 16 residues. The germline V gene encodes CDR1 SGDLS and CDR2 YYNGEE. This specimen consisted of peripheral blood, obtained 28 days after the second AZD1222 dose. The chain has TRBV9 and TRBJ2-1; a possible D gene is TRBD2 (5 bases). This TCR derives from an adult who received the AZD1222 COVID-19 vaccine. The CDR3 protein is CASSVDPGSNSNEQFF. CDR3 nucleotides: TGTGCCAGCAGCGTAGACCCGGGATCGAACTCCAATGAGCAGTTCTTC.